The rows below give T cell receptor beta chains drawn from one sample of a study of tumor-infiltrating lymphocytes in primary liver carcinoma. TCRdb re-derived calls from the multiplex PCR reads in MiXCR, one entry per CDR3 protein. Counted here are hundreds of thousands of distinct CDR3 sequences, 50% to 70% occurring once; the ten biggest clones make up approximately 9%. The sequencing sample was made of peripheral blood. The origin of the receptors is a man aged 40-49 years with primary liver carcinoma and hepatitis B virus infection. Each CDR3 is given without its conserved first and last residue. A D gene is named only where the DNA matches it firmly.

d_gene: NA
v_gene: TRBV6-2/TRBV6-3
CDR3aa: ASSYSRQISEQY

d_gene: TRBD1
v_gene: TRBV12-3/TRBV12-4
CDR3aa: ASSKTGGMETQY

d_gene: TRBD1
v_gene: TRBV11-2
CDR3aa: ASSLDDREQIYGYT

d_gene: NA
v_gene: TRBV7-8
CDR3aa: ASSSPNNEQF

d_gene: TRBD2
v_gene: TRBV29-1
CDR3aa: SVEGTSGTLWEQY

d_gene: NA
v_gene: TRBV11-2
CDR3aa: ASSLGGPGNTIY

d_gene: NA
v_gene: TRBV12-3/TRBV12-4
CDR3aa: ASSRGQRNTEAF

d_gene: NA
v_gene: TRBV11-2
CDR3aa: ASSLYSIGEQF

d_gene: TRBD1
v_gene: TRBV24-1
CDR3aa: ATRRTGAGCT

d_gene: NA
v_gene: TRBV6-1
CDR3aa: ASGDHTSNYGYT

d_gene: NA
v_gene: TRBV11-3
CDR3aa: ASSLSRLSTDAQY

d_gene: TRBD2
v_gene: TRBV30
CDR3aa: AWSGGLYNEQF

d_gene: TRBD2
v_gene: TRBV6-6
CDR3aa: ASIDAGRGGVKNIQY

d_gene: NA
v_gene: TRBV11-2
CDR3aa: ASSFRQRRTENQPQH

d_gene: TRBD1
v_gene: TRBV4-3
CDR3aa: ASSTRDRGTETLY

d_gene: NA
v_gene: TRBV6-5
CDR3aa: ASSPETGRSLPLH

d_gene: NA
v_gene: TRBV5-4
CDR3aa: ASSLVGTNSGGLPLH

d_gene: NA
v_gene: TRBV29-1
CDR3aa: SVGSANGYT

d_gene: NA
v_gene: TRBV29-1
CDR3aa: GVEPGGDEQF

d_gene: NA
v_gene: TRBV18
CDR3aa: ASSDPGRSPF

d_gene: NA
v_gene: TRBV7-8
CDR3aa: ANSALKTQY

d_gene: NA
v_gene: TRBV6-5
CDR3aa: ASSYLKHRTSSYNEQF

d_gene: TRBD2
v_gene: TRBV11-1
CDR3aa: AGSLGLAETYEQC

d_gene: TRBD2
v_gene: TRBV6-2/TRBV6-3
CDR3aa: ASSSGGIEQY

d_gene: NA
v_gene: TRBV2
CDR3aa: VSRDFQNIQY

d_gene: NA
v_gene: TRBV12-3/TRBV12-4
CDR3aa: ASSLIIPNEQF

d_gene: NA
v_gene: TRBV5-1
CDR3aa: ASSFQLNSPLH

d_gene: NA
v_gene: TRBV6-1
CDR3aa: AGSEISGYYEQY

d_gene: TRBD2
v_gene: TRBV7-9
CDR3aa: ASSRGGTSGYEQY

d_gene: TRBD2
v_gene: TRBV6-5
CDR3aa: GSSYGTRPANEHF

d_gene: NA
v_gene: TRBV6-2/TRBV6-3
CDR3aa: ASRWTPGTPEGADTQY

d_gene: NA
v_gene: TRBV6-1
CDR3aa: ASSGLGTGYELAKNIQY

d_gene: NA
v_gene: TRBV6-6
CDR3aa: ASSYSYQETQY

d_gene: NA
v_gene: TRBV7-9
CDR3aa: ASSPMDFQPDTQY

d_gene: NA
v_gene: TRBV6-1
CDR3aa: ASGGRSSGANLLT

d_gene: NA
v_gene: TRBV6-6
CDR3aa: ASSPPRGGQF

d_gene: NA
v_gene: TRBV6-6
CDR3aa: ASSRATLVDTEAF

d_gene: NA
v_gene: TRBV10-3
CDR3aa: AINRGGGKYEQY

d_gene: NA
v_gene: TRBV5-4
CDR3aa: ASSLAERGTDMQY

d_gene: NA
v_gene: TRBV7-9
CDR3aa: ASSAEGEGTDTQY

d_gene: TRBD2
v_gene: TRBV30
CDR3aa: AWASGGEQY

d_gene: NA
v_gene: TRBV6-2/TRBV6-3
CDR3aa: ASSNSPAGHQETQY

d_gene: NA
v_gene: TRBV29-1
CDR3aa: SFRTVSFQETQY

d_gene: NA
v_gene: TRBV11-2
CDR3aa: ACSLDPDRGEQY

d_gene: TRBD1
v_gene: TRBV6-5
CDR3aa: ASRSSGTGGRHDRFNTEAF

d_gene: NA
v_gene: TRBV5-1
CDR3aa: ASSRQDGTQETQY

d_gene: TRBD2
v_gene: TRBV20-1
CDR3aa: SASGTSGSSSYEQY

d_gene: NA
v_gene: TRBV10-3
CDR3aa: AISEGTLTKNIQY

d_gene: TRBD1
v_gene: TRBV6-5
CDR3aa: ASSYRDRFRNEQF

d_gene: NA
v_gene: TRBV5-5
CDR3aa: ASTWGGRGGTQN

d_gene: NA
v_gene: TRBV5-4
CDR3aa: ASSLGQVSSYNSPLH

d_gene: NA
v_gene: TRBV5-1
CDR3aa: ASREAVNSEAF

d_gene: NA
v_gene: TRBV4-3
CDR3aa: VSSQVIARPDTQY

d_gene: NA
v_gene: TRBV11-2
CDR3aa: ASSSGLPYAREQY

d_gene: NA
v_gene: TRBV5-8
CDR3aa: ASSLAGGGALVYEQY